This T cell receptor (beta chain) is from a study of cytomegalovirus exposure and HLA in healthy donors. Use of 60 Vbeta and 13 Jbeta primers characterized the PCR. Clones were read by immunoSEQ multiplex PCR, and TCRdb kept only the in-frame ones, dropping some. Of roughly 160,000 clones listed, 65% to 80% were seen once; the top ten hold 3.5% to 5.5%. To note about this clone: Other DNA sequences in the sample encode the same CDR3.

This CDR3 region has 13 residues. Germline V gene sequence: CDR1 ENHRY, CDR2 SYGVKD. Trimming took 3 bases from V and 7 from J; bases not matched to a gene: 5. Sequencing used PBMCs. The V and J genes are TRBV10-3 and TRBJ2-7; 8 bases are a match to TRBD1. This sequence was found in a man in his forties in good health and CMV-seronegative. The CDR3 DNA follows: TGTGCCATCAGTGAAGGACAGGGTTATGAGCAGTACTTC. This translates into CAISEGQGYEQYF.